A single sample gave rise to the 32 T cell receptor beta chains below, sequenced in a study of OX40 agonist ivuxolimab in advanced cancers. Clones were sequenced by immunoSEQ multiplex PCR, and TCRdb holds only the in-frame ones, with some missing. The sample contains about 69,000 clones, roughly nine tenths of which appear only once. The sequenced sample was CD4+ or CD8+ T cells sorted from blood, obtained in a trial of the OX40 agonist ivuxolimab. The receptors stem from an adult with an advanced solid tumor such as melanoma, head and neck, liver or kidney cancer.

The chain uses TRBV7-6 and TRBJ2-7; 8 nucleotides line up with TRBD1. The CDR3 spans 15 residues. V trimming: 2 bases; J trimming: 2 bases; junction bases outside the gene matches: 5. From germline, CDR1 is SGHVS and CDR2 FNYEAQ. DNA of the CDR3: TGTGCCAGCAGCTTAATACAGGGGGGCCCCTACGAGCAGTACTTC. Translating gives CASSLIQGGPYEQYF.

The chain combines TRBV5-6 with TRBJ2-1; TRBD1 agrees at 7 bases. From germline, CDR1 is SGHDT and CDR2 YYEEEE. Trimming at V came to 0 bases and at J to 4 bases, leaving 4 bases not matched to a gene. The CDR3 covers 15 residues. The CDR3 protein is CASSLEGQIYNEQFF. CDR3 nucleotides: TGTGCCAGCAGCTTGGAGGGACAGATATACAATGAGCAGTTCTTC.

This CDR3 reads CASSPTIGELAYEQYF. The CDR3 coding sequence is TGTGCCAGCAGCCCTACTATTGGCGAGTTGGCCTACGAGCAGTACTTC. The chain is built from TRBV28 and TRBJ2-7; D unclear. Germline assignment: CDR1 MDHEN and CDR2 SYDVKM. This CDR3 spans 16 amino acids. V lost 6 bases and J lost 2, with 20 bases in between.

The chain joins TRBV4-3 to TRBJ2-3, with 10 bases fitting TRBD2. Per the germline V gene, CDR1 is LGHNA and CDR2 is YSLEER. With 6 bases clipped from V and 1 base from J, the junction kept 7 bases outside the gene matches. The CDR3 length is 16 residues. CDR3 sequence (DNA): TGCGCCAGCAGTCAAACTCTAGCGGGGGGCACAGATACGCAGTATTTT. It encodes CASSQTLAGGTDTQYF.

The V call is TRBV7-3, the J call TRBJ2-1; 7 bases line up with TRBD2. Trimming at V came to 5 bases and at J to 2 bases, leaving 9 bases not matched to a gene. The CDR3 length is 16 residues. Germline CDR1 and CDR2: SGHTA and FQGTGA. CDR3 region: CASSVLAGAAYNEQFF. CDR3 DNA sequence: TGTGCCAGCAGCGTCCTGGCGGGAGCAGCCTACAATGAGCAGTTCTTC.

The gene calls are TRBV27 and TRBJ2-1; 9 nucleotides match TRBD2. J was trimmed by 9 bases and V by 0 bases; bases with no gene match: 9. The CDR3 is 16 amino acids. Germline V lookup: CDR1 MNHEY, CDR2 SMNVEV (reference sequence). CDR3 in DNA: TGTGCCAGCAGTTTATCGCCACCGGGACTAGCAATTGAGCAGTTCTTC. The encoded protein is CASSLSPPGLAIEQFF.

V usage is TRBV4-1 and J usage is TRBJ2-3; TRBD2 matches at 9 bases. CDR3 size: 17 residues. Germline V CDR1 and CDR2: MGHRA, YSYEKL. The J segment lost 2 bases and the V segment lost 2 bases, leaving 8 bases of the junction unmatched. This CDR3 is CASSQLLAGPLTDTQYF. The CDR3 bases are TGCGCCAGCAGCCAATTGCTAGCGGGGCCCCTCACAGATACGCAGTATTTT.

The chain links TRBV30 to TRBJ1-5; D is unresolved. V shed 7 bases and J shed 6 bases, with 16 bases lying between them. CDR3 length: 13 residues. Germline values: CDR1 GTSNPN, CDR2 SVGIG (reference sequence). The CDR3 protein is CASSEGAAQPQHF. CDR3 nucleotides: TGTGCCTCTTCGGAGGGTGCCGCTCAGCCCCAGCATTTT.

The CDR3 reads CASSQRHRPQDEQFF. CDR3 DNA sequence: TGTGCCAGCAGCCAAAGGCACCGACCTCAAGATGAGCAGTTCTTC. The chain employs TRBV14 and TRBJ2-1; D is unresolved. CDR1 is SGHDN, CDR2 FVKESK, per germline. CDR3 size: 15 residues. Trimming left V 2 bases short and J 8 bases short, with 16 bases between.

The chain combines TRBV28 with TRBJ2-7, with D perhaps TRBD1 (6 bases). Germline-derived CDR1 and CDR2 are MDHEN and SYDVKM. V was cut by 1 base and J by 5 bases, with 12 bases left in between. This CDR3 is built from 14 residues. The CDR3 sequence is CASSLYQGRNEQYF. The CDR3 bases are TGTGCCAGCAGTTTATACCAGGGGAGAAACGAGCAGTACTTC.

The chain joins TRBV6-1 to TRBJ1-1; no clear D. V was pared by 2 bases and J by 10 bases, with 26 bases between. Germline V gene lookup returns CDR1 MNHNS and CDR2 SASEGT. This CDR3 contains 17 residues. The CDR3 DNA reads TGTGCCAGCAGTGAAATTGGGTCGCCGGACCACCCTCCGGGAGCTTTCTTT. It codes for CASSEIGSPDHPPGAFF.

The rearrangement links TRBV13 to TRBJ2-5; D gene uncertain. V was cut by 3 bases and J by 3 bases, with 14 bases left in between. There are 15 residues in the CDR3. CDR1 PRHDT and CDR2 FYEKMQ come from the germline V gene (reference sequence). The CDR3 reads CASSFGSSWEETQYF. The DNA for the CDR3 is TGTGCCAGCAGCTTTGGCTCCTCGTGGGAAGAGACCCAGTACTTC.

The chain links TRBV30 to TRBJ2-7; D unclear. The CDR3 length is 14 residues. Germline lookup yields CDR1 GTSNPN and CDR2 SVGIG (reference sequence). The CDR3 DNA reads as TGTGCATGTCAACGGGTGATGAAACCCCACGAGCAGTACTTC. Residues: CACQRVMKPHEQYF.

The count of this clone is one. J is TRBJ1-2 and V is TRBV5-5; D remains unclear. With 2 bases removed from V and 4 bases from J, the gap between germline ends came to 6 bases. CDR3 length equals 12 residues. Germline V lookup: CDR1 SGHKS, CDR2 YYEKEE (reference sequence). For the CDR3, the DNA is TGTGCCAGCAGCTTAGTCGGCTATGGCTACACCTTC. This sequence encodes CASSLVGYGYTF. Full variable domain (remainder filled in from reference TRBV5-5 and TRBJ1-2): DAGVTQSPTHLIKTRGQQVTLRCSPISGHKSVSWYQQVLGQGPQFIFQYYEKEERGRGNFPDRFSARQFPNYSSELNVNALLLGDSALYLCASSLVGYGYTFGSGTRLTVV.

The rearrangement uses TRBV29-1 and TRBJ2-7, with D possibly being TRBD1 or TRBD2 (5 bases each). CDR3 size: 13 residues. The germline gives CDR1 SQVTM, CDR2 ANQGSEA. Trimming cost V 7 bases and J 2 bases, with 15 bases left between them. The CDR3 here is CSAQGPFTYEQYF. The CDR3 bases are TGCAGCGCTCAGGGACCCTTCACCTACGAGCAGTACTTC.

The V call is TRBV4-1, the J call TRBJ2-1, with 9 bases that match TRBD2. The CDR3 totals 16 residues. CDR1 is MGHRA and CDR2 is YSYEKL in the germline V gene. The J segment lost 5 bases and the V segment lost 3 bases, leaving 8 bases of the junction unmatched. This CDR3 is CASSQQKRGANNEQFF. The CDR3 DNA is TGCGCCAGCAGCCAGCAGAAGCGGGGGGCGAACAATGAGCAGTTCTTC.

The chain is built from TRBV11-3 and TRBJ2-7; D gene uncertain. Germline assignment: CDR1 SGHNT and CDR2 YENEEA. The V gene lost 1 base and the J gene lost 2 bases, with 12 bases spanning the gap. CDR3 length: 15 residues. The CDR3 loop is CASSLGLLAPYEQYF. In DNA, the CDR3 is TGTGCCAGCAGCTTAGGCCTTCTCGCACCCTACGAGCAGTACTTC.

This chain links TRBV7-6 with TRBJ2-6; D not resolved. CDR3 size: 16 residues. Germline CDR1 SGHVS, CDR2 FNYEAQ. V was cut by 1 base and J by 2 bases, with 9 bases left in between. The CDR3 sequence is CASSLDTSAGANVLTF. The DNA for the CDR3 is TGTGCCAGCAGCTTAGATACGAGCGCTGGGGCCAACGTCCTGACTTTC.

The CDR3, as DNA: TGTGCCAGCAGCTTAGGCGGGACAGGGGGCCATGAGCAGTTCTTC. Amino acids: CASSLGGTGGHEQFF. The chain carries TRBV11-3 and TRBJ2-1; 12 bases align to TRBD1. The CDR3 length is 15 residues. V trimming: 1 base; J trimming: 8 bases; junction bases outside the gene matches: 3. Germline V CDR1 and CDR2: SGHNT, YENEEA.

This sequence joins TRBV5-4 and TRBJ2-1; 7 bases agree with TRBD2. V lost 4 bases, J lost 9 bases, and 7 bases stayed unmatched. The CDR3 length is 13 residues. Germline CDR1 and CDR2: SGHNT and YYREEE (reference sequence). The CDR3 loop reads CASSTWGGGEQFF. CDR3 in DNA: TGTGCCAGCAGCACTTGGGGGGGAGGTGAGCAGTTCTTC. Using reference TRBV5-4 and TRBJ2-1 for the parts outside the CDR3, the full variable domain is ETGVTQSPTHLIKTRGQQVTLRCSSQSGHNTVSWYQQALGQGPQFIFQYYREEENGRGNFPPRFSGLQFPNYSSELNVNALELDDSALYLCASSTWGGGEQFFGPGTRLTVL.

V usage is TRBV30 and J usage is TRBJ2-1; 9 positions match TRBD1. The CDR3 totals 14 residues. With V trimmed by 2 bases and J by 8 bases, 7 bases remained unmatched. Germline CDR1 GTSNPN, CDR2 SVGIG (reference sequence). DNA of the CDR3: TGTGCCTGGAGTAGCGGACAGGGGTTCGATGAGCAGTTCTTC. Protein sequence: CAWSSGQGFDEQFF.

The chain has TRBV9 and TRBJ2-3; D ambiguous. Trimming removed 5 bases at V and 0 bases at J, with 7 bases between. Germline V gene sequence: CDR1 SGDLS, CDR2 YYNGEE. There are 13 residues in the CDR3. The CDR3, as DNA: TGTGCCAGCAGTGGCTGGAGCACAGATACGCAGTATTTT. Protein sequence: CASSGWSTDTQYF.

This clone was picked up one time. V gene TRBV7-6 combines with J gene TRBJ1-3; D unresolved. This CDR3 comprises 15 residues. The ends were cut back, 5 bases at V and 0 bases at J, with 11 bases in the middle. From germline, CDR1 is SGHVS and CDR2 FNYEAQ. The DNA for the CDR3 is TGTGCCAGCAGCCCCTACCTGGGCTCTGGAAACACCATATATTTT. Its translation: CASSPYLGSGNTIYF.

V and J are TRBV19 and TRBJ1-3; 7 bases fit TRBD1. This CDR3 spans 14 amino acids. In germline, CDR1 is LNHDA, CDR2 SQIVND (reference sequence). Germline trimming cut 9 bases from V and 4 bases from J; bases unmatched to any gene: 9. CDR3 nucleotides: TGTGCCAGCACGGACAGGTTGGAGGGAAACACCATATATTTT. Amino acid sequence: CASTDRLEGNTIYF.

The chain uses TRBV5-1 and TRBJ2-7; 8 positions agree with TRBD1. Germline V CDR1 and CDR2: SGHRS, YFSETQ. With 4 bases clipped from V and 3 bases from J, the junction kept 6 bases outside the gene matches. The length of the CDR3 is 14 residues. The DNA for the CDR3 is TGCGCCAGCAGCGAATGGACAGGGAACTACGAGCAGTACTTC. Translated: CASSEWTGNYEQYF.

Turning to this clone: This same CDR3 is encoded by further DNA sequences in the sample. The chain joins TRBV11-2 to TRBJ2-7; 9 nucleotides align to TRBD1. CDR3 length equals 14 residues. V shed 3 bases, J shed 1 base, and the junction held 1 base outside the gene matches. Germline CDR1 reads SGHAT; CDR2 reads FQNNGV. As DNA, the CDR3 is TGTGCCAGCAGCTTCGGGACAGGGTCCTACGAGCAGTACTTC. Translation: CASSFGTGSYEQYF.

Written as DNA, the CDR3 is TGTGCCAGCCAAAGCGGACTAGCGGGGGGTCCCACCTACAATGAGCAGTTCTTC. Translation: CASQSGLAGGPTYNEQFF. The chain employs TRBV7-8 and TRBJ2-1; 14 bases agree with TRBD2. The CDR3 sequence is 18 residues long. Germline V lookup: CDR1 SGHVS, CDR2 FQNEAQ. V shed 8 bases and J 2 bases; nucleotides not matched to a gene: 11.

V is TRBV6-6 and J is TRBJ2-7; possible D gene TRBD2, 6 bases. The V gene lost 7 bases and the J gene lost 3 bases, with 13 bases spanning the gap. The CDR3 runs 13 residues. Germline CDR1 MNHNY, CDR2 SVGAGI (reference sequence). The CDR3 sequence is CASTPDYYYEQYF. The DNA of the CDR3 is TGTGCCAGCACCCCGGACTATTACTACGAGCAGTACTTC.

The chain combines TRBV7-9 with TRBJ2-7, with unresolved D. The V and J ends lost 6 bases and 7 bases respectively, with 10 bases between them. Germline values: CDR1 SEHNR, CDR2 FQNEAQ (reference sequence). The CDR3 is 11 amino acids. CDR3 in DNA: TGTGCCAGCAGTTCGACGCCTGAGCAGTACTTC. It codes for CASSSTPEQYF.

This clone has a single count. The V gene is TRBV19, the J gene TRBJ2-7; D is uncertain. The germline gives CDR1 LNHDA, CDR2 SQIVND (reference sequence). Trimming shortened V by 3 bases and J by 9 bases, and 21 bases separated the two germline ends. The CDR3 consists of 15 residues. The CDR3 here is CASSIVLDIQEAQYF. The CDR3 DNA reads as TGTGCCAGTAGTATTGTTCTCGACATTCAGGAAGCGCAGTACTTC. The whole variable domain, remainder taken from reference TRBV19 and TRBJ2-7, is DGGITQSPKYLFRKEGQNVTLSCEQNLNHDAMYWYRQDPGQGLRLIYYSQIVNDFQKGDIAEGYSVSREKKESFPLTVTSAQKNPTAFYLCASSIVLDIQEAQYFGPGTRLTVT.

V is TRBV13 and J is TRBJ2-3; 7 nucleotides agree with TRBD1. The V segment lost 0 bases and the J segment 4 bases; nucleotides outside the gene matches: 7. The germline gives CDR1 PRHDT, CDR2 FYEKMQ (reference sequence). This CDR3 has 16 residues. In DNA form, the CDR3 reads TGTGCCAGCAGCTTAGGTACAGGGGTGGGGGCAGATACGCAGTATTTT. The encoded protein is CASSLGTGVGADTQYF.

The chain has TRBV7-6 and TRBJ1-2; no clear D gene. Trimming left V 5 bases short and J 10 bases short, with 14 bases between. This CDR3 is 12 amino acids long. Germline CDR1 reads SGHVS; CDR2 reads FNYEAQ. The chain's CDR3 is CASSPTLNTYTF. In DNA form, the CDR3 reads TGTGCCAGCAGCCCGACCCTAAACACCTACACCTTC.